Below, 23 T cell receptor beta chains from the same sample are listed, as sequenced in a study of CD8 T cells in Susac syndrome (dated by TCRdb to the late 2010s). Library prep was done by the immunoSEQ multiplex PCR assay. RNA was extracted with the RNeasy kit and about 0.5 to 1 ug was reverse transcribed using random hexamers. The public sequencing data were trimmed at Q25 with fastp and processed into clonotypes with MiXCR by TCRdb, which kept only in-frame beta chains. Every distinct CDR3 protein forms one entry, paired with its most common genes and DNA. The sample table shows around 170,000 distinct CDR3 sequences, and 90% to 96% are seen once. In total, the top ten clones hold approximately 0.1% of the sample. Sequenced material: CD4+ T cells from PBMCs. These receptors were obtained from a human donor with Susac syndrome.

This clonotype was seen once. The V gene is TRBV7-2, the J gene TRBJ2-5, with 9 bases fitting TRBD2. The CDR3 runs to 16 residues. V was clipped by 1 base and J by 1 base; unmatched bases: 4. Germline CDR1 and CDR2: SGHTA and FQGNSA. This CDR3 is CASSLVLAGPQETQYF. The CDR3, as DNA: TGTGCCAGCAGCTTAGTGCTAGCGGGACCCCAAGAGACCCAGTACTTC.

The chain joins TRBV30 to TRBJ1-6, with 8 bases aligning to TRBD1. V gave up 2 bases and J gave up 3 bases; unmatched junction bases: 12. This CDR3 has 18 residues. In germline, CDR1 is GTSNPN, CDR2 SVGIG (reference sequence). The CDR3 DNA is TGTGCCTGGAGTCCAAACTATGGACAGGGAAACTATAATTCACCCCTCCACTTT. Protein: CAWSPNYGQGNYNSPLHF.

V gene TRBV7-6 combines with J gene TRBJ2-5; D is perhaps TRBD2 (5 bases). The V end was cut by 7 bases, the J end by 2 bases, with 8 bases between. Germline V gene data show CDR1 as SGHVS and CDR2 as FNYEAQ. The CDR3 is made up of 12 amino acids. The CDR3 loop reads CASKRWQETQYF. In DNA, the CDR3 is TGTGCCAGCAAGCGGTGGCAAGAGACCCAGTACTTC.

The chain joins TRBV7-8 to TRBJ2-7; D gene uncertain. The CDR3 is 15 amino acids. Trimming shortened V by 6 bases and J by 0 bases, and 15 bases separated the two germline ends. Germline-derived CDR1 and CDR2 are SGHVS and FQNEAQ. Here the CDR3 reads CASRTGVAVSYEQYF. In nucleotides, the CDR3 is TGTGCCAGCAGAACTGGGGTGGCGGTCTCCTACGAGCAGTACTTC.

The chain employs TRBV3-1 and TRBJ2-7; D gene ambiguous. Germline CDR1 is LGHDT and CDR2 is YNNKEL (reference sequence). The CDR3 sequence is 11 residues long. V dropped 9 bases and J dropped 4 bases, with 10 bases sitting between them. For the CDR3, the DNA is TGTGCCAGTCGAGAAGGGTACGAGCAGTACTTC. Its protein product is CASREGYEQYF.

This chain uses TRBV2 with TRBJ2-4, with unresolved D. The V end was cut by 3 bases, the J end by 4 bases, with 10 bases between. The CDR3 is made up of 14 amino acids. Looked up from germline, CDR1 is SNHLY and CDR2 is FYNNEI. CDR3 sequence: CASSDARQKNIQYF. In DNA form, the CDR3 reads TGTGCCAGCAGTGATGCACGGCAAAAAAACATTCAGTACTTC.

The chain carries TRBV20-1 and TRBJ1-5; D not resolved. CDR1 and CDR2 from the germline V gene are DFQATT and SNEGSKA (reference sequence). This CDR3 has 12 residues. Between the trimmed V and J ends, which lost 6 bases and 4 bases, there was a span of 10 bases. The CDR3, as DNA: TGCAGTGCCACAGAGGCGAATCAGCCCCAGCATTTT. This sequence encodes CSATEANQPQHF.

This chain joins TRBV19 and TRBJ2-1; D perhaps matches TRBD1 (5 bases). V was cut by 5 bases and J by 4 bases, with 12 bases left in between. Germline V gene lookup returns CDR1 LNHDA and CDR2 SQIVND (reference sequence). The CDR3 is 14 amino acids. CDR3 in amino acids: CASSARGEYNEQFF. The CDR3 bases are TGTGCCAGTAGTGCTAGGGGCGAATACAATGAGCAGTTCTTC.

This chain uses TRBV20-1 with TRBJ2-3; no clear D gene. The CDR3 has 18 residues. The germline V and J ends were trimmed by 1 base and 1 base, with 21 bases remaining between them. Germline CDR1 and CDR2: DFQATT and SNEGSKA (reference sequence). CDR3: CSARVRHSSTRGTDTQYF. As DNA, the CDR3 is TGCAGTGCTAGAGTCAGGCACTCCTCAACCCGGGGCACAGATACGCAGTATTTT.

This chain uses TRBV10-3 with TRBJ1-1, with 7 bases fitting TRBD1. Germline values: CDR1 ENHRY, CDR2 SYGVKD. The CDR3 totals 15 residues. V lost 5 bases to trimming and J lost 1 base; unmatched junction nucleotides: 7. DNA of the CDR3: TGTGCCATCAGTCAGCACAACAGGGGGAACACTGAAGCTTTCTTT. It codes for CAISQHNRGNTEAFF.

This CDR3 reads CSAREVRNNEKLFF. DNA of the CDR3: TGCAGTGCTAGAGAGGTCAGAAATAATGAAAAACTGTTTTTT. The J gene is TRBJ1-4, the V gene TRBV20-1; D gene unclear. Germline V CDR1 and CDR2: DFQATT, SNEGSKA (reference sequence). The germline V and J ends were trimmed by 0 bases and 4 bases, with 9 bases remaining between them. The CDR3 consists of 14 residues.

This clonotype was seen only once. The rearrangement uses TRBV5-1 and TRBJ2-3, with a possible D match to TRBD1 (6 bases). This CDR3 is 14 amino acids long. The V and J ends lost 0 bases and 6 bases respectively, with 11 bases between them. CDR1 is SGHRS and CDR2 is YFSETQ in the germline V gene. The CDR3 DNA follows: TGCGCCAGCAGCTTGGACAGGGCAGTGGATACGCAGTATTTT. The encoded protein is CASSLDRAVDTQYF. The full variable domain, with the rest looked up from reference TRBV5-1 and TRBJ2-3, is KAGVTQTPRYLIKTRGQQVTLSCSPISGHRSVSWYQQTPGQGLQFLFEYFSETQRNKGNFPGRFSGRQFSNSRSEMNVSTLELGDSALYLCASSLDRAVDTQYFGPGTRLTVL.

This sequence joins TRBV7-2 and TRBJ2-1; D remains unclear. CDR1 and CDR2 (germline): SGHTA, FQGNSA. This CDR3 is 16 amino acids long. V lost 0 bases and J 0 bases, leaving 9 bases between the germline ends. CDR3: CASSLARHDSYNEQFF. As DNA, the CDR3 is TGTGCCAGCAGCTTAGCGAGACACGACTCCTACAATGAGCAGTTCTTC. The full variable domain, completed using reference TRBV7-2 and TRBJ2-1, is GAGVSQSPSNKVTEKGKDVELRCDPISGHTALYWYRQSLGQGLEFLIYFQGNSAPDKSGLPSDRFSAERTGGSVSTLTIQRTQQEDSAVYLCASSLARHDSYNEQFFGPGTRLTVL.

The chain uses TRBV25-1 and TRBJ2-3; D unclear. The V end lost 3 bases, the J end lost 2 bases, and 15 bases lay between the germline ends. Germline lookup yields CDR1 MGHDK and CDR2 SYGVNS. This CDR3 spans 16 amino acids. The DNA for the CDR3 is TGTGCCAGCAGTGATTATCGCAGGCGGACCACAGATACGCAGTATTTT. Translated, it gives CASSDYRRRTTDTQYF.

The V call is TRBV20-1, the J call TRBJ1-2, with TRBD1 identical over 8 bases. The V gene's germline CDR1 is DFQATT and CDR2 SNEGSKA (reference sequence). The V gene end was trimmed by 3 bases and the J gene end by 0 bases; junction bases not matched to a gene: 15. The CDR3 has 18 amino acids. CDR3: CSASFLGRGLLANYGYTF. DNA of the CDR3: TGCAGTGCTAGTTTTCTTGGCAGGGGGCTCTTAGCTAACTATGGCTACACCTTC.

CDR3 nucleotides: TGTGCCAGCAGCTCATTGACGGCTAGGGATGGCTACACCTTC. It encodes CASSSLTARDGYTF. This rearrangement joins TRBV5-4 to TRBJ1-2; no reliable D call. V gave up 3 bases and J gave up 6 bases, with 15 bases separating them. Germline assignment: CDR1 SGHNT and CDR2 YYREEE (reference sequence). The CDR3 runs to 14 residues.

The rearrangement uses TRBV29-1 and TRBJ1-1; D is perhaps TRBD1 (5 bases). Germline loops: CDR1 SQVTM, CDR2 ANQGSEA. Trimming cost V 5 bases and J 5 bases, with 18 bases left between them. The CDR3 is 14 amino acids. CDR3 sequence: CSVPLLRGRTEAFF. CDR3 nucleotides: TGCAGCGTTCCCCTCTTGAGGGGCAGGACTGAAGCTTTCTTT.

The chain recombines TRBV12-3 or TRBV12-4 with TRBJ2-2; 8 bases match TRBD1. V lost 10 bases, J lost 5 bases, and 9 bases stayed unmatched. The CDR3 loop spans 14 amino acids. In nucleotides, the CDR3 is TGTGCCACCAGGAGGACAGGGAGAACCGGGGAGCTGTTTTTT. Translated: CATRRTGRTGELFF.

This CDR3 reads CASGCGTSGGNEQFF. CDR3 nucleotide sequence: TGCGCCAGCGGCTGCGGGACTAGCGGGGGAAATGAGCAGTTCTTC. The gene calls are TRBV23-1 and TRBJ2-1, with 14 nucleotides matching TRBD2. TRBV23-1 is an ORF, with its function uncertain. The CDR3 covers 15 residues. Losses at the gene ends were 8 bases for V and 7 bases for J; bases not matched to a gene: 7.

The CDR3 DNA is TGTGCCTGGAGTTTAAGGGGGCGAGGCACTGAAGCTTTCTTT. It is translated as CAWSLRGRGTEAFF. This chain connects TRBV30 to TRBJ1-1; TRBD1 matches 7 bases. The CDR3 length is 14 residues. Germline V gene data show CDR1 as GTSNPN and CDR2 as SVGIG (reference sequence). V gave up 2 bases and J gave up 4 bases; unmatched junction bases: 7.

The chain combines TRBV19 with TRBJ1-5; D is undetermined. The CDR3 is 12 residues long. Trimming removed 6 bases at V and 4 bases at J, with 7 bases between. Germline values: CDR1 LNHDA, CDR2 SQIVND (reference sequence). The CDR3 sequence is CASRRPNQPQHF. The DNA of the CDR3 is TGTGCCAGTAGGAGACCTAATCAGCCCCAGCATTTT.

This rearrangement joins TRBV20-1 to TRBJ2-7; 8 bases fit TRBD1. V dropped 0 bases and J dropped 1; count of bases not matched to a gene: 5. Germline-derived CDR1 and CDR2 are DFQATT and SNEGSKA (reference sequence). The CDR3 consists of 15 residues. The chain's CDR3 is CSARDSDRGSYEQYF. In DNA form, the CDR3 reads TGCAGTGCTAGAGACAGTGACAGGGGTTCCTACGAGCAGTACTTC.

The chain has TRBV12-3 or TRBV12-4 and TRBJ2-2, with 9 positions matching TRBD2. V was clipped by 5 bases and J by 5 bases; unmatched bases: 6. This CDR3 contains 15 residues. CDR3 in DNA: TGTGCCAGCAGTGCGAGACTAGCGGATACCGGGGAGCTGTTTTTT. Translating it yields CASSARLADTGELFF.